A single sample gave rise to the 5 T cell receptor beta chains below, sequenced in a study of response to subunit inactivated influenza vaccine. TCRdb reprocessed the RT-PCR reads with MiXCR, giving one entry per CDR3 protein. The sample lists 610,000 or so distinct CDR3 sequences, 14% occurring once. The sequences come from PBMCs from blood, collected about 11 days after vaccination. The source is a man over 45 who received an inactivated influenza vaccine.

This clonotype was detected only a few times. The rearrangement uses TRBV10-3 and TRBJ2-7, with D maybe TRBD1 (5 bases). Looked up from germline, CDR1 is ENHRY and CDR2 is SYGVKD. Deletions cut 5 bases from V and 3 bases from J, with 11 bases between. The CDR3 sequence is 13 residues long. The CDR3 DNA is TGTGCCATCAGTTATGGGGCAGACTACGAGCAGTACTTC. This codes for CAISYGADYEQYF.

This clonotype has only a few counts. The gene calls are TRBV7-8 and TRBJ2-7; maybe TRBD1 (5 bases). The CDR3 sequence is 13 residues long. The V gene lost 10 bases and the J gene lost 8 bases, with 21 bases spanning the gap. Germline V gene sequence: CDR1 SGHVS, CDR2 FQNEAQ. The CDR3 protein is CATGIGEVTKQYF. The CDR3 bases are TGTGCCACAGGGATAGGGGAAGTGACAAAGCAGTACTTC.

The chain links TRBV5-1 to TRBJ1-1; D is unresolved. CDR3 length equals 14 residues. The germline CDR1 and CDR2 sequences are SGHRS and YFSETQ. V lost 4 bases and J lost 1, with 11 bases in between. The CDR3 nucleotides read TGCGCCAGCAGCCCTTACATGAAGAACACTGAAGCTTTCTTT. This codes for CASSPYMKNTEAFF.

This clonotype occurred a few times. J is TRBJ2-7 and V is TRBV3-1, with D perhaps matching TRBD2 (5 bases). V shed 0 bases and J shed 5 bases, with 14 bases lying between them. Germline CDR1 and CDR2: LGHDT and YNNKEL (reference sequence). The CDR3 totals 15 residues. CDR3 in amino acids: CASSQEVLRGNEQYF. Written as DNA, the CDR3 is TGTGCCAGCAGCCAAGAGGTCCTTCGGGGAAACGAGCAGTACTTC.

In this sample, this clonotype turned up a few times. This chain uses TRBV4-3 with TRBJ2-7; TRBD2 agrees at 13 bases. The CDR3 consists of 17 residues. V shed 0 bases and J 6 bases; nucleotides not matched to a gene: 8. Germline CDR1 reads LGHNA; CDR2 reads YSLEER. CDR3 in DNA: TGCGCCAGCAGCCAAGATAGGGTGGGGACTAGCGGGGTCGAGCAGTACTTC. It translates to CASSQDRVGTSGVEQYF.